A selection of T cell receptor beta chains follows, all from one sample in a study of T cells in Graves' hyperthyroidism and ophthalmopathy. TCRdb ran MiXCR on the multiplex PCR reads and lists one entry per CDR3 protein. This table holds around 620,000 distinct CDR3 sequences, about 16% found once. The specimen was blood. The source of these receptors is a woman between 25 and 40 years old with Graves' hyperthyroidism. The CDR3 runs from the conserved cysteine through the conserved F or W. Fields, in order: clone size, V gene, D gene, J gene, CDR3 length, CDR3 DNA, CDR3 protein. D genes are given only for firm matches. Where a row states a size, it is once, few, many or the class of an expanded clone; other rows omit it.

abundance: many; v_gene: TRBV12-3/TRBV12-4; d_gene: -; j_gene: TRBJ2-1; len: 15; CDR3nt: TGTGCCAGCAGTTTAAGGGGTGCGGCCTACAATGAGCAGTTCTTC; CDR3aa: CASSLRGAAYNEQFF
abundance: many; v_gene: TRBV5-5; d_gene: TRBD2; j_gene: TRBJ2-3; len: 16; CDR3nt: TGTGCCAGCAGCTTGGATCTAGCGGGAGGGACAGATACGCAGTATTTT; CDR3aa: CASSLDLAGGTDTQYF
abundance: many; v_gene: TRBV2; d_gene: -; j_gene: TRBJ2-2; len: 13; CDR3nt: TGTGCCAGCAGTGGGGGGTTCACCGGGGAGCTGTTTTTT; CDR3aa: CASSGGFTGELFF
abundance: many; v_gene: TRBV6-1; d_gene: TRBD1; j_gene: TRBJ1-1; len: 15; CDR3nt: TGTGCCAGTCAGGGACAGGGGTATATGGACACTGAAGCTTTCTTT; CDR3aa: CASQGQGYMDTEAFF
abundance: -; v_gene: TRBV20-1; d_gene: -; j_gene: TRBJ2-1; len: 13; CDR3nt: TGCAGTGCTAAACTCGCGGGGGCCAATGAGCAGTTCTTC; CDR3aa: CSAKLAGANEQFF
abundance: few; v_gene: TRBV20-1; d_gene: TRBD1; j_gene: TRBJ1-5; len: 16; CDR3nt: TGCAGTGCTAGAGTCTACAGGGGAAGTAGCAATCAGCCCCAGCATTTT; CDR3aa: CSARVYRGSSNQPQHF
abundance: few; v_gene: TRBV14; d_gene: TRBD2; j_gene: TRBJ2-1; len: 16; CDR3nt: TGTGCCAGCAGCCACCCCGGGACTAGCAGGTACAATGAGCAGTTCTTC; CDR3aa: CASSHPGTSRYNEQFF
abundance: -; v_gene: TRBV12-3/TRBV12-4; d_gene: -; j_gene: TRBJ2-3; len: 14; CDR3nt: TGTGCCAGCAGAATAAGCAGGGGTCAAAATACGCAGTATTTT; CDR3aa: CASRISRGQNTQYF
abundance: few; v_gene: TRBV11-2; d_gene: TRBD2; j_gene: TRBJ2-1; len: 16; CDR3nt: TGTGCCAGCAGCCAAAAACGGACTAGTTTATCCAATGAGCAGTTCTTC; CDR3aa: CASSQKRTSLSNEQFF
abundance: many; v_gene: TRBV6-5; d_gene: -; j_gene: TRBJ2-5; len: 16; CDR3nt: TGTGCCAGCAGTTACTCGAGGGGCAGGGCCCAAGAGACCCAGTACTTC; CDR3aa: CASSYSRGRAQETQYF
abundance: many; v_gene: TRBV12-3/TRBV12-4; d_gene: TRBD2; j_gene: TRBJ2-1; len: 15; CDR3nt: TGTGCCAGCAGTATGACTAGCGGAAACTACAATGAGCAGTTCTTC; CDR3aa: CASSMTSGNYNEQFF
abundance: few; v_gene: TRBV7-9; d_gene: -; j_gene: TRBJ2-7; len: 16; CDR3nt: TGTGCCAGCAGCCAGAATTCCGACAGGATAATCTACGAGCAGTACTTC; CDR3aa: CASSQNSDRIIYEQYF
abundance: -; v_gene: TRBV20-1; d_gene: -; j_gene: TRBJ2-3; len: 14; CDR3nt: TGCAGTGCTAGAGATCCCGTTAGCACAGATACGCAGTATTTT; CDR3aa: CSARDPVSTDTQYF
abundance: many; v_gene: TRBV27; d_gene: TRBD1; j_gene: TRBJ2-7; len: 16; CDR3nt: TGTGCCAGCAGTTCCGAACCCGGGACAGTCGCCTACGAGCAGTACTTC; CDR3aa: CASSSEPGTVAYEQYF
abundance: -; v_gene: TRBV19; d_gene: -; j_gene: TRBJ2-5; len: 15; CDR3nt: TGTGCCAGTAGTACCCGGAGGGGCAGTGAAGAGACCCAGTACTTC; CDR3aa: CASSTRRGSEETQYF
abundance: -; v_gene: TRBV7-9; d_gene: TRBD1; j_gene: TRBJ1-1; len: 13; CDR3nt: TGTGCCAGCAGCCTGTCCGGGACAGGGGTAACTTTCTTT; CDR3aa: CASSLSGTGVTFF
abundance: many; v_gene: TRBV29-1; d_gene: -; j_gene: TRBJ1-6; len: 13; CDR3nt: TGCAGCGTCCGGGACCGATCGAATTCACCCCTCCACTTT; CDR3aa: CSVRDRSNSPLHF
abundance: few; v_gene: TRBV6-2/TRBV6-3; d_gene: TRBD1; j_gene: TRBJ2-2; len: 13; CDR3nt: TGTGCCATAAGACAGGGGAGCACCGGGGAGCTGTTTTTT; CDR3aa: CAIRQGSTGELFF
abundance: many; v_gene: TRBV7-2; d_gene: -; j_gene: TRBJ1-1; len: 14; CDR3nt: TGTGCCAGCAGCTCTGGCATAGTGAACACTGAAGCTTTCTTT; CDR3aa: CASSSGIVNTEAFF
abundance: many; v_gene: TRBV20-1; d_gene: -; j_gene: TRBJ2-1; len: 13; CDR3nt: TGCAGTGCTAGAGTAATTCGAGGGGACGAGCAGTTCTTC; CDR3aa: CSARVIRGDEQFF
abundance: many; v_gene: TRBV12-3/TRBV12-4; d_gene: TRBD1; j_gene: TRBJ1-2; len: 14; CDR3nt: TGTGCCAGCAGTTTAGGGAACAGGGGGCCTGGGTACACCTTC; CDR3aa: CASSLGNRGPGYTF
abundance: -; v_gene: TRBV5-1; d_gene: TRBD1; j_gene: TRBJ1-1; len: 18; CDR3nt: TGCGCCAGCAGCTTAACCGGGACAGGGGGCGCGCAGAACACTGAAGCTTTCTTT; CDR3aa: CASSLTGTGGAQNTEAFF
abundance: -; v_gene: TRBV13; d_gene: TRBD2; j_gene: TRBJ2-7; len: 16; CDR3nt: TGTGCCAGCAGCTCCACAAAACGGACTAGCCCTTTCGAGCAGTACTTC; CDR3aa: CASSSTKRTSPFEQYF
abundance: few; v_gene: TRBV12-3/TRBV12-4; d_gene: -; j_gene: TRBJ1-3; len: 15; CDR3nt: TGTGCCAGCAGTTTGAGACCGAACTCTGGAAACACCATATATTTT; CDR3aa: CASSLRPNSGNTIYF
abundance: many; v_gene: TRBV5-5; d_gene: -; j_gene: TRBJ2-6; len: 16; CDR3nt: TGTGCCAGCAGCTTGGCCGGAGGGTCCGGGGCCAACGTCCTGACTTTC; CDR3aa: CASSLAGGSGANVLTF
abundance: -; v_gene: TRBV4-1; d_gene: -; j_gene: TRBJ2-7; len: 15; CDR3nt: TGCGCCAGCAGCTCCCCTAGCGAACGCTCCTACGAGCAGTACTTC; CDR3aa: CASSSPSERSYEQYF
abundance: many; v_gene: TRBV6-1; d_gene: TRBD2; j_gene: TRBJ2-5; len: 15; CDR3nt: TGTGCCAGCACCCGGGGGGGGAGGGCGGGAGAGACCCAGTACTTC; CDR3aa: CASTRGGRAGETQYF
abundance: many; v_gene: TRBV27; d_gene: TRBD1; j_gene: TRBJ2-1; len: 15; CDR3nt: TGTGCCAGCAGTTTAAGGGCAGGGGGCTGGAATGAGCAGTTCTTC; CDR3aa: CASSLRAGGWNEQFF
abundance: many; v_gene: TRBV28; d_gene: -; j_gene: TRBJ2-3; len: 15; CDR3nt: TGTGCCAGCGGGCACAGGGGACTCTACACAGATACGCAGTATTTT; CDR3aa: CASGHRGLYTDTQYF
abundance: many; v_gene: TRBV18; d_gene: -; j_gene: TRBJ1-2; len: 14; CDR3nt: TGTGCCAGCTCACCACCATCTCGGACCTATGGCTACACCTTC; CDR3aa: CASSPPSRTYGYTF
abundance: -; v_gene: TRBV5-1; d_gene: -; j_gene: TRBJ2-1; len: 16; CDR3nt: TGCGCCAGCAGCTTGAGTGGGGGCCTGGTTAGGAATGAGCAGTTCTTC; CDR3aa: CASSLSGGLVRNEQFF
abundance: many; v_gene: TRBV19; d_gene: TRBD2; j_gene: TRBJ2-1; len: 15; CDR3nt: TGTGCCAGTAGTACTCGGACTAGCGGGAATAATGAGCAGTTCTTC; CDR3aa: CASSTRTSGNNEQFF
abundance: -; v_gene: TRBV28; d_gene: -; j_gene: TRBJ2-3; len: 16; CDR3nt: TGTGCCAGCAGTGACTCGGCGGGGAGAAACACAGATACGCAGTATTTT; CDR3aa: CASSDSAGRNTDTQYF
abundance: many; v_gene: TRBV2; d_gene: TRBD1; j_gene: TRBJ2-1; len: 13; CDR3nt: TGTGCCAGCCAGGGGGCCAGACACAATGAGCAGTTCTTC; CDR3aa: CASQGARHNEQFF
abundance: many; v_gene: TRBV5-1; d_gene: -; j_gene: TRBJ2-1; len: 13; CDR3nt: TGCGCCAGCAGCCGAAACTCCTACAATGAGCAGTTCTTC; CDR3aa: CASSRNSYNEQFF
abundance: many; v_gene: TRBV6-1; d_gene: TRBD2; j_gene: TRBJ2-7; len: 15; CDR3nt: TGTGCCAGCAGTTTTAATAGCGGGTTCTCCTACGAGCAGTACTTC; CDR3aa: CASSFNSGFSYEQYF
abundance: many; v_gene: TRBV7-2; d_gene: TRBD1; j_gene: TRBJ1-2; len: 16; CDR3nt: TGTGCCAGCAGCGGAATCGGAGGACAGGGGTATGGGGGCTACACCTTC; CDR3aa: CASSGIGGQGYGGYTF
abundance: many; v_gene: TRBV28; d_gene: TRBD1; j_gene: TRBJ1-1; len: 13; CDR3nt: TGTGCCATCCCGGGACAGGGGGCAACTGAAGCTTTCTTT; CDR3aa: CAIPGQGATEAFF
abundance: -; v_gene: TRBV10-3; d_gene: -; j_gene: TRBJ1-1; len: 18; CDR3nt: TGTGCCATCAGTGAGCGACCCCCGACAGCCCTGGAGAACACTGAAGCTTTCTTT; CDR3aa: CAISERPPTALENTEAFF
abundance: -; v_gene: TRBV5-6; d_gene: -; j_gene: TRBJ2-7; len: 17; CDR3nt: TGTGCCAGCAGCTTGCTCGGAGGGACTCCGAGCTCCTACGAGCAGTACTTC; CDR3aa: CASSLLGGTPSSYEQYF
abundance: -; v_gene: TRBV5-1; d_gene: -; j_gene: TRBJ1-1; len: 14; CDR3nt: TGCGCCAGCAGCTTGGCCGGGGGAGGGATTGAAGCTTTCTTT; CDR3aa: CASSLAGGGIEAFF
abundance: -; v_gene: TRBV5-1; d_gene: TRBD2; j_gene: TRBJ2-4; len: 15; CDR3nt: TGCGCCAGCAGCCTGACTAGCGGGCCTAAAAACATTCAGTACTTC; CDR3aa: CASSLTSGPKNIQYF
abundance: few; v_gene: TRBV6-2/TRBV6-3; d_gene: -; j_gene: TRBJ2-5; len: 15; CDR3nt: TGTGCCAGCAGCCCCCGCGGGCGGGACGGCCGGTCCCAGTACTTC; CDR3aa: CASSPRGRDGRSQYF
abundance: -; v_gene: TRBV20-1; d_gene: -; j_gene: TRBJ2-7; len: 14; CDR3nt: TGCAGTGCTAGAGCCCTTAGCGAGCCATGGGAGCAGTACTTC; CDR3aa: CSARALSEPWEQYF
abundance: few; v_gene: TRBV7-9; d_gene: -; j_gene: TRBJ2-5; len: 18; CDR3nt: TGTGCCAGCAGCTCAAACCCTCGCGGGACACGGACCCAAGAGACCCAGTACTTC; CDR3aa: CASSSNPRGTRTQETQYF
abundance: many; v_gene: TRBV7-9; d_gene: -; j_gene: TRBJ2-7; len: 14; CDR3nt: TGTGCCAGCAGCTTAGAGGGAGGCGGGTACGAGCAGTACTTC; CDR3aa: CASSLEGGGYEQYF
abundance: -; v_gene: TRBV29-1; d_gene: -; j_gene: TRBJ2-5; len: 12; CDR3nt: TGCAGCGTTGTGGGGGAAATGGAGACCCAGTACTTC; CDR3aa: CSVVGEMETQYF